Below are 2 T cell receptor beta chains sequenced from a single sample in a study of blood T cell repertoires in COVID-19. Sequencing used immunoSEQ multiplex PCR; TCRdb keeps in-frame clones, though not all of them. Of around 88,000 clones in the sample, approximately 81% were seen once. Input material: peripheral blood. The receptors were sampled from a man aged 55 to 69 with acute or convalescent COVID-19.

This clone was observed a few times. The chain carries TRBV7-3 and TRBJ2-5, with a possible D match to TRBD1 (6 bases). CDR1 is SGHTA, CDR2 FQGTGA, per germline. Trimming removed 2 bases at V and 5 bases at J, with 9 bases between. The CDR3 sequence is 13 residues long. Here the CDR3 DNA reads TGTGCCAGCAGCTTACAGGGGTGGGAGACCCAGTACTTC. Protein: CASSLQGWETQYF. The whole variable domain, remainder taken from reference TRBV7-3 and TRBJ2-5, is GAGVSQTPSNKVTEKGKYVELRCDPISGHTALYWYRQSLGQGPEFLIYFQGTGAADDSGLPNDRFFAVRPEGSVSTLKIQRTERGDSAVYLCASSLQGWETQYFGPGTRLLVL.

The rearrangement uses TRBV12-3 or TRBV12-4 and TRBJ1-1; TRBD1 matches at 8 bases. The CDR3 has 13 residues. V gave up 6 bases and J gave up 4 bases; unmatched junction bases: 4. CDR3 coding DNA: TGTGCCAGCAGCAGACAGGGGCGCACTGAAGCTTTCTTT. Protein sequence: CASSRQGRTEAFF.